This note documents a single TCR beta chain sequence. Its matching antigen is unknown. Recruitment covered hyperthyroidism patients aged 18 to 65 whose new diagnosis was of under 2 months' duration. Germline-derived CDR1 and CDR2 are ENHRY and SYGVKD. Trimming cost V 0 bases and J 7 bases; bases outside gene matches: 13. There are 17 residues in the CDR3. The authors amplified TCR beta CDR3 regions from RNA transcripts. The workflow started with a first-round RT-PCR run with HTBI primers and then moved on to a second-round multiplex PCR. TCRdb reprocessed the multiplex PCR reads with MiXCR, giving one entry per CDR3 protein. In the table there are roughly 600,000 distinct CDR3 sequences, about 40% of which are singletons. The sample originates from a study of Graves' ophthalmopathy and Graves' hyperthyroidism. The study, taken as a whole, reports: Most expanded thyroid clonotypes above 0.001 frequency also appeared in blood.

Sequenced sample: peripheral blood or thyroid tissue (not recorded which). This receptor was identified in an adult man with Graves' hyperthyroidism. The chain uses TRBV10-3 and TRBJ2-7; 9 nucleotides match TRBD2. The CDR3 protein is CAISESVRLAGPNEQYF. The CDR3 DNA reads TGTGCCATCAGTGAGTCGGTCCGGCTAGCGGGACCCAATGAGCAGTACTTC.